The 27 T cell receptor beta chains below were found in one sample sequenced in a study of T cell repertoires in cytomegalovirus infection. TCRdb re-derived calls from the reads in MiXCR, one entry per CDR3 protein. The sample records over 250,000 distinct CDR3 sequences, approximately 22% being singletons. The antigens of these receptors remain unknown. The sequenced sample was cultured PBMCs, obtained from culture after CMV antigen stimulation. Receptors originate from a human donor in good health (CMV status not recorded). Some clones in this sample may be carry-over from other donors' samples.

CDR3 sequence reads: CSASGEWDQPQHF. Written as DNA, the CDR3 is TGCAGTGCTAGCGGGGAATGGGATCAGCCCCAGCATTTT. V usage is TRBV20-1 and J usage is TRBJ1-5; D ambiguous. Trimming took 3 bases from V and 5 from J, leaving 11 bases between them. Germline V gene data show CDR1 as DFQATT and CDR2 as SNEGSKA (reference sequence). The CDR3 sequence is 13 residues long.

The DNA for the CDR3 is TGTGCCAGCAGCAGAAGGGGGACACCGGTAGGCGAGCAGTACTTC. This sequence encodes CASSRRGTPVGEQYF. This sequence joins TRBV7-2 and TRBJ2-7; tentative D call: TRBD1 (6 bases). Trimming removed 5 bases at V and 6 bases at J, with 20 bases between. The CDR3 loop spans 15 amino acids. The germline CDR1 and CDR2 sequences are SGHTA and FQGNSA.

This clonotype came up once. V usage is TRBV28 and J usage is TRBJ2-2; 9 nucleotides agree with TRBD2. The CDR3 contains 17 residues. The V segment lost 7 bases and the J segment 1 base; nucleotides outside the gene matches: 10. Germline lookup yields CDR1 MDHEN and CDR2 SYDVKM. The CDR3 nucleotides are TGTGCCAGCACTACGGCGGAAGCGGGAGGGAACACCGGGGAGCTGTTTTTT. Protein sequence: CASTTAEAGGNTGELFF.

This clonotype has a count of ten or more. J is TRBJ1-2 and V is TRBV7-2; D is possibly TRBD1 (6 bases). The V and J ends lost 5 bases and 7 bases respectively, with 17 bases between them. This CDR3 contains 14 residues. The germline V gene encodes CDR1 SGHTA and CDR2 FQGNSA. CDR3 nucleotides: TGTGCCAGCAGCCCACAGGGATCGAGAGGTGGCTACACCTTC. Amino acid sequence: CASSPQGSRGGYTF.

In this sample, this clonotype turned up many times. The CDR3: CASSPALTEAFF. Here the CDR3 DNA reads TGTGCCAGCAGCCCGGCACTAACTGAAGCTTTCTTT. The chain joins TRBV7-8 to TRBJ1-1, with D hard to call. In germline, CDR1 is SGHVS, CDR2 FQNEAQ. The CDR3 runs to 12 residues. Trimming removed 5 bases at V and 5 bases at J, with 9 bases between.

This clonotype was seen repeatedly, ten times or more. The gene calls are TRBV7-2 and TRBJ1-5; D gene ambiguous. CDR1 and CDR2 from the germline V gene are SGHTA and FQGNSA. This CDR3 has 14 residues. The V end lost 0 bases, the J end lost 6 bases, and 9 bases lay between the germline ends. The CDR3 region has the DNA TGTGCCAGCAGCTTAGCGACGGTAACTCAGCCCCAGCATTTT. Amino acids: CASSLATVTQPQHF.

This chain uses TRBV5-5 with TRBJ2-5, with no clear D. Trimming stripped 5 bases from V and 0 bases from J, with 11 bases between. CDR3 length: 14 residues. The germline V gene has CDR1 SGHKS and CDR2 YYEKEE (reference sequence). The CDR3 here is CASRLFSNQETQYF. The DNA of the CDR3 is TGTGCCAGCAGGTTATTCAGTAACCAAGAGACCCAGTACTTC.

Regarding this clonotype: A junction end diverges from the germline sequence, so it may reflect a read error. The chain links TRBV5-1 to TRBJ2-7; 12 bases fit TRBD2. Germline V gene lookup returns CDR1 SGHRS and CDR2 YFSETQ. This CDR3 contains 14 residues. The CDR3: CASSWTSGIFEQYF. CDR3 nucleotide sequence: TGTGCCAGCAGCTGGACTAGCGGGATTTTCGAGCAGTACTTC.

Many counts were recorded for this clonotype. The gene calls are TRBV7-2 and TRBJ2-7; 8 nucleotides line up with TRBD1. The CDR3 is 13 amino acids. Germline-derived CDR1 and CDR2 are SGHTA and FQGNSA. V dropped 3 bases and J dropped 7; count of bases not matched to a gene: 5. The CDR3 is CASSFDRGREQYF. Here the CDR3 DNA reads TGTGCCAGCAGCTTTGACAGGGGTCGGGAGCAGTACTTC.

In its sample, this clonotype was seen a few times. V gene TRBV18 combines with J gene TRBJ1-6, with 7 bases that match TRBD1. Germline CDR1 reads KGHSH; CDR2 reads LQKENI. CDR3 length: 18 amino acids. V lost 1 base, J lost 7 bases, and 13 bases stayed unmatched. The CDR3 DNA reads TGTGCCAGCTCACCACTTCGCCAGGGGGATTTTCTGAATTCACCCCTCCACTTT. It translates to CASSPLRQGDFLNSPLHF. The full variable domain, with the rest looked up from reference TRBV18 and TRBJ1-6, is NAGVMQNPRHLVRRRGQEARLRCSPMKGHSHVYWYRQLPEEGLKFMVYLQKENIIDESGMPKERFSAEFPKEGPSILRIQQVVRGDSAAYFCASSPLRQGDFLNSPLHFGNGTRLTVT.

The chain couples TRBV12-3 or TRBV12-4 to TRBJ2-2; 9 bases fit TRBD2. CDR3 length: 15 residues. The trim removed 3 bases at V and 6 bases at J, leaving 5 bases unmatched. The CDR3 protein is CASSLIAGVSGELFF. DNA of the CDR3: TGTGCCAGCAGTTTGATAGCGGGAGTTTCCGGGGAGCTGTTTTTT.

This clonotype has a count of ten or more. CDR3 sequence (DNA): TGTGCCAGTAGTATGAGGTCAACTCAGCCCCAGCATTTT. The encoded protein is CASSMRSTQPQHF. This chain links TRBV19 with TRBJ1-5; no clear D gene. Germline CDR1 reads LNHDA; CDR2 reads SQIVND (reference sequence). CDR3 length: 13 residues. Trimming shortened V by 3 bases and J by 6 bases, and 9 bases separated the two germline ends.

This clonotype has a handful of counts. The CDR3: CASSPATSPNNEQFF. DNA of the CDR3: TGTGCCAGCAGTCCAGCGACTAGCCCCAACAATGAGCAGTTCTTC. The chain carries TRBV28 and TRBJ2-1, with 7 bases fitting TRBD2. Trimming cost V 5 bases and J 5 bases; bases outside gene matches: 9. This CDR3 comprises 15 residues. Looked up from germline, CDR1 is MDHEN and CDR2 is SYDVKM. The whole variable domain, filled in from reference TRBV28 and TRBJ2-1, reads DVKVTQSSRYLVKRTGEKVFLECVQDMDHENMFWYRQDPGLGLRLIYFSYDVKMKEKGDIPEGYSVSREKKERFSLILESASTNQTSMYLCASSPATSPNNEQFFGPGTRLTVL.

Many counts were recorded for this clonotype. V and J are TRBV24-1 and TRBJ2-7; the D gene is possibly TRBD2 (6 bases). Germline V gene lookup returns CDR1 KGHDR and CDR2 SFDVKD. The CDR3 contains 14 residues. Between the trimmed V and J ends, which lost 7 bases and 0 bases, there was a span of 12 bases. The DNA for the CDR3 is TGTGCCACCAGCCGGGGGAGGAGCTCCTACGAGCAGTACTTC. This codes for CATSRGRSSYEQYF.

Remarks on this clonotype: This may come from a read error, since a much larger clone is one base off. The V gene is TRBV7-4, the J gene TRBJ2-7, with 11 bases identical to TRBD1. This CDR3 has 14 residues. Germline V gene data show CDR1 as SGHVT and CDR2 as SQSDAQ. The V and J ends lost 7 bases and 2 bases, in that order; junction bases with no gene match: 4. This CDR3 is CASNPDRGPYEQYF. The CDR3 DNA sequence: TGTGCCAGCAACCCGGACAGGGGGCCCTACGAGCAGTACTTC.

This rearrangement joins TRBV12-3 or TRBV12-4 to TRBJ2-3; possible D gene TRBD2, 6 bases. The CDR3 is made up of 14 amino acids. The V end lost 6 bases, the J end lost 1 base, and 11 bases lay between the germline ends. Here the CDR3 DNA reads TGTGCCAGCAGATCGGGACTCCGCACAGATACGCAGTATTTT. Amino acids: CASRSGLRTDTQYF.

The J gene is TRBJ2-7, the V gene TRBV4-1; 11 nucleotides agree with TRBD2. The junction had 5 bases not matched to a gene; V was cut back by 1 base and J by 3 bases. The germline V gene has CDR1 MGHRA and CDR2 YSYEKL. The CDR3 has 16 amino acids. The CDR3 sequence: CASSQGPTSGIYEQYF. The CDR3 region has the DNA TGCGCCAGCAGCCAAGGCCCGACTAGCGGGATCTACGAGCAGTACTTC.

The chain links TRBV27 to TRBJ2-7; D possibly uses TRBD1 or TRBD2 (5 bases each). Germline assignment: CDR1 MNHEY and CDR2 SMNVEV (reference sequence). The CDR3 runs 15 residues. Trimming left V 3 bases short and J 0 bases short, with 12 bases between. CDR3 sequence: CASSFITGPSYEQYF. The CDR3 DNA is TGTGCCAGCAGTTTTATCACGGGACCCTCCTACGAGCAGTACTTC.

This clonotype was observed a handful of times. This sequence joins TRBV7-4 and TRBJ2-1, with a weak D call TRBD1 (5 bases). V gave up 0 bases and J gave up 10 bases, with 19 bases separating them. The CDR3 has 16 amino acids. Germline CDR1 reads SGHVT; CDR2 reads SQSDAQ. The CDR3, as DNA: TGTGCCAGCAGCTTAGCCGAACAGGACCTTGGATCGGAGCAGTTCTTC. As protein: CASSLAEQDLGSEQFF.

This clonotype was detected only once. The chain links TRBV6-6 to TRBJ2-3; perhaps D is TRBD1 or TRBD2 (5 bases each). There are 15 residues in the CDR3. The V gene's germline CDR1 is MNHNY and CDR2 SVGAGI (reference sequence). Trimming took off 3 bases at V and 2 bases at J, with 12 bases between the two ends. The DNA for the CDR3 is TGTGCCAGCAGTTATTCTGGGGGATACACAGATACGCAGTATTTT. This gives the protein CASSYSGGYTDTQYF.

This clonotype was counted only a few times. The chain couples TRBV12-3 or TRBV12-4 to TRBJ1-1, with no clear D. V was clipped by 3 bases and J by 5 bases, with 19 bases between them. The CDR3 extends over 16 amino acids. CDR3 amino acids: CASSFVAGPSRTEAFF. The CDR3 nucleotides are TGTGCCAGCAGTTTTGTGGCAGGTCCTAGTCGGACTGAAGCTTTCTTT.

The chain combines TRBV10-2 with TRBJ1-1, with no clear D. From germline, CDR1 is WSHSY and CDR2 SAAADI. CDR3 length equals 12 residues. Trimming removed 5 bases from V and 6 bases from J, with 10 bases in between. In DNA, the CDR3 is TGCGCCAGCAGTTCCGCGGGCTCTGAAGCTTTCTTT. This sequence encodes CASSSAGSEAFF.

The chain has TRBV7-6 and TRBJ2-3, with 7 bases matching TRBD1. V gave up 5 bases and J gave up 5 bases; unmatched junction bases: 7. Germline assignment: CDR1 SGHVS and CDR2 FNYEAQ. The CDR3 covers 14 residues. In DNA form, the CDR3 reads TGTGCCAGCAGCCCTGGACAGGCGAAAGATACGCAGTATTTT. The encoded protein is CASSPGQAKDTQYF.

There are a few counts of this clonotype. The chain links TRBV6-1 to TRBJ2-7; 7 positions agree with TRBD1. The germline gives CDR1 MNHNS, CDR2 SASEGT. The CDR3 has 13 residues. The V and J ends lost 6 bases and 1 base, in that order; junction bases with no gene match: 3. CDR3 DNA: TGTGCCAGCAGGAAACAGGGGTCCTACGAGCAGTACGTC. The encoded protein is CASRKQGSYEQYV.

In this sample, this clonotype turned up once. The J gene is TRBJ2-1, the V gene TRBV27; possibly TRBD1 for D (6 bases). V dropped 3 bases and J dropped 6 bases, with 9 bases sitting between them. The V gene's germline CDR1 is MNHEY and CDR2 SMNVEV (reference sequence). The CDR3 is made up of 13 amino acids. This chain's CDR3 is CASSLDSLNEQFF. The CDR3 coding sequence is TGTGCCAGCAGTTTGGACAGCCTCAATGAGCAGTTCTTC.

The chain has TRBV5-4 and TRBJ2-7; the D gene could be TRBD1 or TRBD2 (5 bases each). Trimming stripped 4 bases from V and 0 bases from J, with 17 bases between. The germline gives CDR1 SGHNT, CDR2 YYREEE (reference sequence). This CDR3 region has 16 residues. The CDR3 DNA reads as TGTGCCAGCAGCCGGGGACCGATGGAAAACTCCTACGAGCAGTACGTC. It translates to CASSRGPMENSYEQYV.

This chain joins TRBV15 and TRBJ2-3; D possibly corresponds to TRBD1 (5 bases). The ends were cut back, 3 bases at V and 1 base at J, with 11 bases in the middle. Germline V gene lookup returns CDR1 LNHNV and CDR2 YYDKDF (reference sequence). The CDR3 contains 15 residues. The CDR3 coding sequence is TGTGCCACCAGCAGTTATGGGGCAGGCACAGATACGCAGTATTTT. Its translation: CATSSYGAGTDTQYF.